This T cell receptor (beta chain) was captured in a study of CD8 T cells in Susac syndrome. This CDR3 spans 12 amino acids. The V gene's germline CDR1 is SQVTM and CDR2 ANQGSEA. With V trimmed by 3 bases and J by 7 bases, 5 bases remained unmatched. CD8+ and CD4+ T cells taken from blood had their TCR beta sequenced. RNA amounts of roughly 0.5 to 1 ug underwent reverse transcription with random hexamers. Amplification of TCR beta CDR3 spanned 54 Vbeta and 13 Jbeta via immunoSEQ multiplex PCR. Each CDR3 protein gets one entry after TCRdb re-called the immunoSEQ multiplex PCR reads with MiXCR. The sample contains about 200,000 distinct CDR3 sequences, 91% of which appear only once.

The source of this sequence is a human donor with Susac syndrome. The chain uses TRBV29-1 and TRBJ1-2; 7 bases map to TRBD1. The sequenced material came from CD4+ T cells from PBMCs. The CDR3 bases are TGCAGCGTTGAGGAGGGGGCGGGTGGCTACACCTTC. This translates into CSVEEGAGGYTF. The full variable domain, rest sourced from reference TRBV29-1 and TRBJ1-2, is SAVISQKPSRDICQRGTSLTIQCQVDSQVTMMFWYRQQPGQSLTLIATANQGSEATYESGFVIDKFPISRPNLTFSTLTVSNMSPEDSSIYLCSVEEGAGGYTFGSGTRLTVV.